This is a list of T cell receptor beta chains from one sample in a study of blood T cell repertoires in COVID-19. Measured with immunoSEQ multiplex PCR; TCRdb has only the in-frame clones, and not every one. This sample has more than 200,000 clones, with about 87% found just once. What was sequenced was PBMCs or T cells enriched from blood (not recorded which). These receptors all come from a woman aged 45-65 years who had recovered from COVID-19. CDR3s include the opening cysteine and the closing phenylalanine or tryptophan. Fields, in order: V gene, J gene, clone size, D gene, CDR3 protein, CDR3 DNA. The D gene is left open where the match is weak. Not every row has a clone size; where given, it reads once, few, many or a size class.

>TRBV7-6|TRBJ2-3|-|-
CASSLSFRRHTQYF
TGTGCCAGCAGCTTATCTTTTAGGCGGCATACGCAGTATTTT
>TRBV18|TRBJ1-2|-|-
CASSPGDSDGYTF
TGTGCCAGCTCTCCCGGGGACTCGGATGGCTACACCTTC
>TRBV20-1|TRBJ1-1|-|TRBD1
CSAGTEREAFF
TGCAGTGCTGGGACAGAGAGAGAAGCTTTCTTT
>TRBV5-1|TRBJ2-7|-|-
CASSLGQGRSYEQYF
TGCGCCAGCAGCTTAGGTCAGGGTAGGTCCTACGAGCAGTACTTC
>TRBV19|TRBJ2-1|-|TRBD2
CASSLSGTSGHNEQFF
TGTGCCAGTAGCCTCTCCGGGACTAGCGGACACAATGAGCAGTTCTTC
>TRBV3-1/TRBV3-2|TRBJ2-5|-|-
CASSQVVRLAETQYF
TGTGCCAGCAGCCAAGTTGTCAGATTAGCAGAGACCCAGTACTTC
>TRBV18|TRBJ1-5|-|-
CASTRKQESNQPQHF
TGTGCCAGCACCCGAAAACAGGAGAGCAATCAGCCCCAGCATTTT
>TRBV9|TRBJ2-1|once|TRBD2
CASSVGIVASGSQEVWNEQFF
TGTGCCAGCAGCGTAGGTATTGTGGCTAGCGGGAGTCAAGAGGTTTGGAATGAGCAGTTCTTC
>TRBV11-1|TRBJ2-1|-|-
CASSLLAGQGWDEQFF
TGTGCCAGCAGCTTATTAGCCGGGCAGGGATGGGATGAGCAGTTCTTC
>TRBV11-3|TRBJ2-3|few|-
CASSRGGELTDTQYF
TGTGCCAGCAGCCGAGGGGGGGAACTCACAGATACGCAGTATTTT
>TRBV30|TRBJ1-2|few|-
CAWRGDINYGYTF
TGTGCCTGGAGGGGCGACATCAACTATGGCTACACCTTC
>TRBV11-1|TRBJ1-1|-|-
CASSLISDTEAFF
TGTGCCAGCAGCTTAATCTCGGACACTGAAGCTTTCTTT
>TRBV6-5|TRBJ1-1|-|-
CAHVGVTEAFF
TGTGCCCACGTCGGGGTGACTGAAGCTTTCTTT
>TRBV7-3|TRBJ2-5|-|-
CASSLSGTETQYF
TGTGCCAGCAGCTTAAGCGGGACGGAGACCCAGTACTTC
>TRBV4-2|TRBJ2-7|-|TRBD1
CASSPDRGSYEQYF
TGTGCCAGCAGCCCGGACAGGGGCTCCTACGAGCAGTACTTC
>TRBV28|TRBJ1-4|-|TRBD1
CASSPTGTLNEKLFF
TGTGCCAGCAGTCCGACAGGGACCCTCAATGAAAAACTGTTTTTT
>TRBV14|TRBJ2-2|-|-
CASSEDSYTGELFF
TGTGCCAGCAGCGAAGACAGTTACACCGGGGAGCTGTTTTTT
>TRBV4-3|TRBJ2-1|-|-
CASSLDVPGVWEIENEQFF
TGCGCCAGCAGCCTCGATGTGCCCGGGGTCTGGGAGATAGAGAATGAGCAGTTCTTC
>TRBV5-1|TRBJ1-2|-|-
CASRPTGGLGYGYTF
TGCGCCAGCCGCCCCACGGGGGGCCTCGGCTATGGCTACACCTTC
>TRBV2|TRBJ2-1|-|TRBD2
CASSAGTTYGEQFF
TGTGCCAGCAGCGCGGGGACTACCTACGGTGAGCAGTTCTTC
>TRBV9|TRBJ2-2|-|TRBD2
CASSVTGGSGELFF
TGTGCCAGCAGCGTTACGGGAGGGTCCGGGGAGCTGTTTTTT
>TRBV25-1|TRBJ1-1|-|TRBD1
CASSDHTGGTEAFF
TGTGCCAGCAGTGACCATACAGGGGGTACTGAAGCTTTCTTT
>TRBV2|TRBJ2-4|-|-
CASSGDVAGNIQYF
TGTGCCAGCAGTGGGGACGTGGCGGGGAACATTCAGTACTTC
>TRBV9|TRBJ2-7|-|TRBD2
CASSTSGRAGQEQYF
TGTGCCAGCAGCACTAGCGGGAGGGCAGGTCAAGAGCAGTACTTC
>TRBV5-1|TRBJ2-3|-|-
CASHRTDFTDTQYF
TGCGCCAGCCACCGGACAGACTTCACAGATACGCAGTATTTT
>TRBV19|TRBJ1-2|-|-
CASSIGRGPNYGYTF
TGTGCCAGTAGTATAGGGCGGGGGCCTAACTATGGCTACACCTTC
>TRBV30|TRBJ1-4|-|-
CATPGRGMKKLFF
TGTGCCACCCCCGGCAGAGGAATGAAAAAACTGTTTTTT
>TRBV11-3|TRBJ2-3|-|TRBD2
CASSYRGTSEGTQYF
TGTGCCAGCAGTTACAGGGGGACTAGCGAGGGCACGCAGTATTTT
>TRBV5-1|TRBJ2-2|-|-
CASSWRVQDTGELFF
TGCGCCAGCAGCTGGAGGGTTCAGGACACCGGGGAGCTGTTTTTT
>TRBV18|TRBJ2-6|-|TRBD1
CASSPGQGWSGANVLTF
TGTGCCAGCTCCCCCGGACAGGGGTGGTCTGGGGCCAACGTCCTGACTTTC
>TRBV2|TRBJ2-1|-|TRBD2
CASRAGTRGGEQFF
TGTGCCAGCAGGGCCGGGACTAGGGGGGGGGAGCAGTTCTTC